This T cell receptor beta chain originates from a study of CD8+CD57+ T cells in acquired aplastic anemia. CDR1 is SGHDT and CDR2 is YYEEEE in the germline V gene. The germline V and J ends were trimmed by 0 bases and 0 bases, with 3 bases remaining between them. The CDR3 is made up of 13 amino acids. All patients picked for sequencing had shown, by flow cytometry, an expansion of CD8+CD57+ cells. Profiling of TCR beta VDJ combinations and CDR3 sequences used genomic DNA as template. TCRdb re-called the reads with MiXCR, one entry per CDR3 protein. The sample includes about 120,000 distinct CDR3 sequences, about 50% of them seen just once. This clonotype appeared many times.

The sample comprised sorted CD4+, CD8+, or CD8+CD57+ T cells (not recorded which) from PBMCs. This sequence was found in a human donor with aplastic anemia. This chain joins TRBV5-6 and TRBJ1-1, with no clear D. CDR3 nucleotides: TGTGCCAGCAGCTTGGAGATGAACACTGAAGCTTTCTTT. Translating it yields CASSLEMNTEAFF.